This T cell receptor beta chain was captured by sequencing in a study of Graves' ophthalmopathy and Graves' hyperthyroidism. The authors diagnosed from clinical symptoms, serum thyroxine, TRAb, thyroid ultrasound and orbital computed tomography. Amplified TCR beta CDR3 regions were obtained using RNA transcripts as template. In the first round, RT-PCR was carried out with HTBI primers, and a multiplex PCR formed the second round. Each CDR3 protein is one row after TCRdb ran MiXCR on the multiplex PCR reads. Here the sample spans hundreds of thousands of distinct CDR3 sequences, over 20% being singletons. There are many counts of this clonotype. V shed 6 bases and J shed 7 bases, with 22 bases lying between them. This CDR3 has 14 amino acids. CDR1 and CDR2 (germline): DFQATT, SNEGSKA (reference sequence).

The material sequenced was peripheral blood. The sequence came from a woman aged 18-29 years with stable Graves' hyperthyroidism. This chain joins TRBV20-1 and TRBJ2-7; either TRBD1 or TRBD2 may supply D (7 bases each). The CDR3 spells CSAGQLRGAREQYF. The CDR3 DNA follows: TGCAGTGCGGGACAGCTCCGGGGGGCTAGGGAGCAGTACTTC.